This T cell receptor (beta chain) was retrieved from a study of a mutant IDH1 vaccine in newly diagnosed glioma. Study details: The treated population exhibited a male proportion of about 60%, a female proportion of roughly 40%, and a mean age of 40.4 years. Radiotherapy, temozolomide, or both had been given previously, and both were given to most.

Time point denoted: baseline, week 1 (first vaccination visit). Treatment denoted: pre-vaccination baseline after standard-of-care therapy. Using immunoSEQ multiplex PCR, the repertoire was profiled, and TCRdb retains in-frame clones only, with some absent. This table holds just under 95,000 clones, roughly 80% found once. Trimming removed 11 bases at V and 2 bases at J, with 12 bases between. Germline V gene sequence: CDR1 MDHEN, CDR2 SYDVKM. The CDR3 sequence is 12 residues long. The TCR comes from a woman between 50 and 59 years old with glioma. The chain carries TRBV28 and TRBJ1-1; D unresolved. The specimen was PBMCs, collected from a glioma patient treated with radiotherapy, temozolomide or both. DNA for the CDR3: TGTGCCGCTGGAGAGCTCAACACTGAAGCTTTCTTT. Translating gives CAAGELNTEAFF.